This section outlines one T cell receptor (beta chain) sequence together with its context. Its antigen is unknown. The study sampled nominally healthy donors, though unrecorded immune exposures were likely. This entry comes from a study of cytomegalovirus exposure and HLA in healthy donors. Study observations and caveats: Presence/absence analyses rested on an assumption that sequencing depth was roughly uniform across donors. Immune exposure was documented only through CMV serostatus.

Trimming stripped 7 bases from V and 0 bases from J, with 9 bases between. Germline assignment: CDR1 SNHLY and CDR2 FYNNEI. The CDR3 runs 13 residues. The PCR made use of 60 Vbeta and 13 Jbeta primers. Generated by immunoSEQ multiplex PCR, the TCRdb table keeps only in-frame clones and is missing some. The sample carries around 54,000 clones, around 82% recorded once. This clonotype was sampled from a woman younger than 30 in good health and CMV-seronegative. This sequence joins TRBV2 and TRBJ1-1; D unresolved. The sequencing sample was made of PBMCs. CDR3 in amino acids: CASKAGLNTEAFF. The CDR3 nucleotides read TGTGCCAGCAAAGCAGGATTGAACACTGAAGCTTTCTTT.